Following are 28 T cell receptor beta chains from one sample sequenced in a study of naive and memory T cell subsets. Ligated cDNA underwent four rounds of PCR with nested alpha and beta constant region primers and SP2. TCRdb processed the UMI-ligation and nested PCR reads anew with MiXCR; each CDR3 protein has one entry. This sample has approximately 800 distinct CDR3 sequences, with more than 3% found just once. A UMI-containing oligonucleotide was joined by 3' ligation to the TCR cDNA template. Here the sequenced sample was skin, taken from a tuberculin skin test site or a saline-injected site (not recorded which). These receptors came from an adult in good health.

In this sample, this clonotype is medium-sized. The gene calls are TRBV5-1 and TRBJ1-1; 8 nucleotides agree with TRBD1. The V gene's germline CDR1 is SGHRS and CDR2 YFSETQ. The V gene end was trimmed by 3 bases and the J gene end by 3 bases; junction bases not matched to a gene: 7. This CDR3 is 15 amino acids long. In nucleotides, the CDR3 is TGCGCCAGCAGCTCCCAACTGACAGGGGACACTGAAGCTTTCTTT. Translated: CASSSQLTGDTEAFF.

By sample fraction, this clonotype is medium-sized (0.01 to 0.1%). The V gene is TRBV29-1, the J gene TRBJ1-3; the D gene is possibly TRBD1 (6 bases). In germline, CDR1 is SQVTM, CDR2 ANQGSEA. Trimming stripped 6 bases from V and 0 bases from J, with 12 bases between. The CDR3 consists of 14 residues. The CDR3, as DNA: TGCAGCGTCTGGGGAGGGGGCTCTGGAAACACCATATATTTT. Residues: CSVWGGGSGNTIYF. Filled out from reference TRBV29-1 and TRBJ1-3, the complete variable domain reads SAVISQKPSRDICQRGTSLTIQCQVDSQVTMMFWYRQQPGQSLTLIATANQGSEATYESGFVIDKFPISRPNLTFSTLTVSNMSPEDSSIYLCSVWGGGSGNTIYFGEGSWLTVV.

CDR3 sequence: CSVEPETGDSYNEQFF. The CDR3 DNA sequence: TGCAGCGTTGAACCCGAAACAGGCGACTCCTACAATGAGCAGTTCTTC. The chain employs TRBV29-1 and TRBJ2-1, with D possibly TRBD1 on 5 matching bases. The CDR3 contains 16 residues. Trimming shortened V by 2 bases and J by 0 bases, and 14 bases separated the two germline ends. Germline CDR1 is SQVTM and CDR2 is ANQGSEA.

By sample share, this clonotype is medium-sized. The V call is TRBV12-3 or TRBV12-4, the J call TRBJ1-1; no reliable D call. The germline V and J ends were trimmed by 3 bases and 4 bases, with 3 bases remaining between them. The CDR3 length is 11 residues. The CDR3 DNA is TGTGCCAGCAGTTTTAGCACTGAAGCTTTCTTT. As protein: CASSFSTEAFF.

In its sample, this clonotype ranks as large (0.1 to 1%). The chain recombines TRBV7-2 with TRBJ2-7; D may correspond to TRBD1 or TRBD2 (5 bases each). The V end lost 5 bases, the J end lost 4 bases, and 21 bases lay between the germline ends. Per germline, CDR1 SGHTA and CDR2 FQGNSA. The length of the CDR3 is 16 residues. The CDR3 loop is CASSIPGTGPSYEQYF. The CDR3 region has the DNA TGTGCCAGCAGCATACCGGGAACAGGCCCTTCATACGAGCAGTACTTC.

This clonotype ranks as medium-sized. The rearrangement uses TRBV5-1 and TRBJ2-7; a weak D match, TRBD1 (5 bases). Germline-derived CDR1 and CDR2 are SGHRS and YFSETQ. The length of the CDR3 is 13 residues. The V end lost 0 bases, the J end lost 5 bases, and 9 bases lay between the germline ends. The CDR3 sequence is CASSLAPGNEQYF. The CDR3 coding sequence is TGCGCCAGCAGCTTGGCCCCAGGGAACGAGCAGTACTTC.

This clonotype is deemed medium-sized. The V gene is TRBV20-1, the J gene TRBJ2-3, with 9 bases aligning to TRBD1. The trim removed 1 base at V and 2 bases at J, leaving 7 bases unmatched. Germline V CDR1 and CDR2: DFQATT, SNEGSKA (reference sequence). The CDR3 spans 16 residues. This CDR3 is CSARVTGTGNTDTQYF. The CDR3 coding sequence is TGCAGTGCTAGAGTTACTGGGACAGGGAACACAGATACGCAGTATTTT.

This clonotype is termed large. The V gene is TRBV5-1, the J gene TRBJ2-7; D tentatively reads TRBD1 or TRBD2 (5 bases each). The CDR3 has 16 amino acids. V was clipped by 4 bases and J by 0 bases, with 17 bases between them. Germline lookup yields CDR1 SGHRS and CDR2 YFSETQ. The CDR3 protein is CASSPAGTQRSYEQYF. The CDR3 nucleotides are TGCGCCAGCAGCCCGGCAGGGACGCAACGCTCCTACGAGCAGTACTTC.

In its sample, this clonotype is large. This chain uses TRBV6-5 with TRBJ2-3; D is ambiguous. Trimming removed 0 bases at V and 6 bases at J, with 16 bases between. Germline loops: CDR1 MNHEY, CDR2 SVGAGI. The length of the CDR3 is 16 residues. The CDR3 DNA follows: TGTGCCAGCAGTTACTCGGGTAGAGCTGGCGCGGATACGCAGTATTTT. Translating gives CASSYSGRAGADTQYF.

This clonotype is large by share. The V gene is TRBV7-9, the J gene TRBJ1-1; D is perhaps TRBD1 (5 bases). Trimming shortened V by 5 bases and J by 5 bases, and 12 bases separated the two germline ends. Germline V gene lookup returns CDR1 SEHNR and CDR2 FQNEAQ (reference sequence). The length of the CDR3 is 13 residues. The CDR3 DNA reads TGTGCCAGCAGCGGGACTAGCGGGACTGAAGCTTTCTTT. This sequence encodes CASSGTSGTEAFF.

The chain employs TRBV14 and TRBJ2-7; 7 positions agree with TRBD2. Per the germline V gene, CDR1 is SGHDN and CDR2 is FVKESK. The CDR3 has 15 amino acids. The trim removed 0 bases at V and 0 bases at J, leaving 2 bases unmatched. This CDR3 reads CASSQELANSYEQYF. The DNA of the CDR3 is TGTGCCAGCAGCCAAGAACTAGCGAACTCCTACGAGCAGTACTTC.

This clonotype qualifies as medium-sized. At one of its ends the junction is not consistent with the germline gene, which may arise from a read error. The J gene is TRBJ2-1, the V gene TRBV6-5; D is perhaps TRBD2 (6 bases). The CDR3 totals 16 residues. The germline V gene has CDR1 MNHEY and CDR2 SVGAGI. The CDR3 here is CASSYLGFGGTLGLVF. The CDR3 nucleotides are TGTGCCAGCAGTTACTTGGGGTTCGGAGGGACTCTTGGGTTGGTCTTC.

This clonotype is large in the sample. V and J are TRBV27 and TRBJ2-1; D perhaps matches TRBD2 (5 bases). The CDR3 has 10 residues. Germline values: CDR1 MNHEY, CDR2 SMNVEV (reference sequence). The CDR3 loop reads CAAGLNEQFF. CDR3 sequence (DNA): TGTGCGGCGGGCCTGAATGAGCAGTTCTTC.

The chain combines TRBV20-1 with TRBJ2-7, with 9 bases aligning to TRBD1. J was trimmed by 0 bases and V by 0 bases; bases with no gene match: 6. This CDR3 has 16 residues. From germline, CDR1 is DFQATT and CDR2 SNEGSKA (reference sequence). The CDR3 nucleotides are TGCAGTGCTAGAGACCCTCGACAGGGGGACTCCTACGAGCAGTACTTC. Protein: CSARDPRQGDSYEQYF.

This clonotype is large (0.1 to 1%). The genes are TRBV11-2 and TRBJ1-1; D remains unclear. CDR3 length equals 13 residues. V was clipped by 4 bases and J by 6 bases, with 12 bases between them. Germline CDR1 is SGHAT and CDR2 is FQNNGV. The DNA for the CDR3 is TGTGCCAGCAGCTCCTATGATATCCCTGAAGCTTTCTTT. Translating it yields CASSSYDIPEAFF.

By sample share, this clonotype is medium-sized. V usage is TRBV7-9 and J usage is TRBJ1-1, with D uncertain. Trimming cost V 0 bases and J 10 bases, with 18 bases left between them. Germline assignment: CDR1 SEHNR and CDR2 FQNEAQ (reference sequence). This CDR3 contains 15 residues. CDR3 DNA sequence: TGTGCCAGCAGCTTAGCGCTCTCCACGGACCTACCAGCTTTCTTT. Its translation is CASSLALSTDLPAFF.

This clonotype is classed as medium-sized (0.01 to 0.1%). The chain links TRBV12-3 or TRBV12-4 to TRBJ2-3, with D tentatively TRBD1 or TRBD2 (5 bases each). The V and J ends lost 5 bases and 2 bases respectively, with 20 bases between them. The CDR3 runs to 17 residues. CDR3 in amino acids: CASSPHGDPSDTDTQYF. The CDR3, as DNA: TGTGCCAGCAGTCCCCACGGGGACCCATCTGACACAGATACGCAGTATTTT.

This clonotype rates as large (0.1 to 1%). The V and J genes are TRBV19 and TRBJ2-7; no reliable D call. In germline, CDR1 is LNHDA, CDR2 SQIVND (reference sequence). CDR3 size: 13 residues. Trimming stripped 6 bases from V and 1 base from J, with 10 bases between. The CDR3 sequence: CASSTVPSYEQYF. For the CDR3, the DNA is TGTGCCAGTAGCACCGTTCCTTCCTACGAGCAGTACTTC.

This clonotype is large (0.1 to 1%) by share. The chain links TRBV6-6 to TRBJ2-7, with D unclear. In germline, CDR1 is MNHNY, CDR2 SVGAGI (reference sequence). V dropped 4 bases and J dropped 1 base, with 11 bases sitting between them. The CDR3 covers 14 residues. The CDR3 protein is CASSSGDVSYEQYF. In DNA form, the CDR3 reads TGTGCCAGCAGTTCAGGCGACGTTTCCTACGAGCAGTACTTC.

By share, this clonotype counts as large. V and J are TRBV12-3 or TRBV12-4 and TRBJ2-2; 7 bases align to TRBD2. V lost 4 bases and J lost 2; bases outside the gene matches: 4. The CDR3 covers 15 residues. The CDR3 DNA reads TGTGCCAGCAGTTGGGCTAGCGGAAACACCGGGGAGCTGTTTTTT. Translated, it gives CASSWASGNTGELFF.

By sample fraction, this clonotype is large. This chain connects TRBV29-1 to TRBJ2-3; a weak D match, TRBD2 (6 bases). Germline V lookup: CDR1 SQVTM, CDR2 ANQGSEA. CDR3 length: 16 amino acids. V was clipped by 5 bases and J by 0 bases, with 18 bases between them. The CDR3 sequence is CSVCYGSSGSTDTQYF. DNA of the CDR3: TGCAGCGTTTGTTACGGGAGTTCGGGTAGCACAGATACGCAGTATTTT.

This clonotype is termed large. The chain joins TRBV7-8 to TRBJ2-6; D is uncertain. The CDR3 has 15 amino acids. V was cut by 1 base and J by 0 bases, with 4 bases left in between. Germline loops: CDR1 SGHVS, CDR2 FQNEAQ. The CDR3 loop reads CASSLEVSGANVLTF. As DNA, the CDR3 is TGTGCCAGCAGCTTAGAGGTCTCTGGGGCCAACGTCCTGACTTTC.

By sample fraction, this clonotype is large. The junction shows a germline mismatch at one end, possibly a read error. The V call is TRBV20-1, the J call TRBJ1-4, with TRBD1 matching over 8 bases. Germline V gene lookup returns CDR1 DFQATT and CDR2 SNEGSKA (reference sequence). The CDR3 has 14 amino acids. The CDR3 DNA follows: TGCAGTGCCAGAGGACAGGGAGGAAGTGAAAAACTGTTTTTT. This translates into CSARGQGGSEKLFF.

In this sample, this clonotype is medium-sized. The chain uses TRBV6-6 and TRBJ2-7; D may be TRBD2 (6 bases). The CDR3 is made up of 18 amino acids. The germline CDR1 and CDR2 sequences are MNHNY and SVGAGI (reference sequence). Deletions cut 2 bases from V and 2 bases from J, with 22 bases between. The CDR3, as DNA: TGTGCCAGCAGTTACAGGTTTCTGGGCGGGAACAAGGCCTACGAGCAGTACTTC. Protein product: CASSYRFLGGNKAYEQYF.

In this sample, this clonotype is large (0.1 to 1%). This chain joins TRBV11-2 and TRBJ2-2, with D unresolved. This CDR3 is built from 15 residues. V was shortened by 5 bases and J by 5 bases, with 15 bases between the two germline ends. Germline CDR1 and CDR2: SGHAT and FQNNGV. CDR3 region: CASSPRNFGTGELFF. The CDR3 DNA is TGTGCCAGCAGCCCACGGAACTTTGGGACCGGGGAGCTGTTTTTT.

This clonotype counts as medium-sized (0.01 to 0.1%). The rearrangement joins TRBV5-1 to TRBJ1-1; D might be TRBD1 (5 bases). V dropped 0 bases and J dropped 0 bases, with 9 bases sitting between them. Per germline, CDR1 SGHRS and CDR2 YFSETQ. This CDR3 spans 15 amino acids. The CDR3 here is CASSLVEGMNTEAFF. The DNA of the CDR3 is TGCGCCAGCAGCTTGGTGGAGGGGATGAACACTGAAGCTTTCTTT.

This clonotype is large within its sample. In nucleotides, the CDR3 is TGTGCCAGCAGCTCGACAGGGGCGCTTGAAAAACTGTTTTTT. It is translated as CASSSTGALEKLFF. The gene calls are TRBV12-3 or TRBV12-4 and TRBJ1-4; 8 bases align to TRBD1. Unmatched junction bases numbered 7, after V lost 6 bases and J lost 7 bases. The CDR3 consists of 14 residues.

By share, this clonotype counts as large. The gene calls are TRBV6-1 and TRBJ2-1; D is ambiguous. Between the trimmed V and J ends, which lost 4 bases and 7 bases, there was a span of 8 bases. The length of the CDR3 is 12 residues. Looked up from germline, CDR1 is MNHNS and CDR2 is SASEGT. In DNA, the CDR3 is TGTGCCAGCAGTGGCTATGAAAATGAGCAGTTCTTC. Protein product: CASSGYENEQFF.